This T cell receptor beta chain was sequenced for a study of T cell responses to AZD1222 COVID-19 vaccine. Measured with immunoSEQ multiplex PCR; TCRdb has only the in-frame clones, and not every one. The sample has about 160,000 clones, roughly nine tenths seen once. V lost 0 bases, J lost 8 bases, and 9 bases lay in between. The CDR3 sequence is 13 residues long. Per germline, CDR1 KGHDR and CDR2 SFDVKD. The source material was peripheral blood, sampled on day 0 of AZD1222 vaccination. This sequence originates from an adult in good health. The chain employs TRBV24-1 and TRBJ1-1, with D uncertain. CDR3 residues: CATSDLHGIEAFF. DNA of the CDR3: TGTGCCACCAGTGATTTGCATGGGATCGAAGCTTTCTTT.